A selection of T cell receptor beta chains follows, all from one sample in a study of blood T cell repertoires in COVID-19. Produced via immunoSEQ multiplex PCR; TCRdb's table is partial and in-frame only. Of under 250,000 clones detected, around nine tenths appear once; the ten largest clones hold over 2.5%. The sample taken for sequencing was PBMCs or T cells enriched from blood (not recorded which). The receptors come from a middle-aged woman who had been exposed to COVID-19. CDR3s include the opening cysteine and the closing phenylalanine or tryptophan. A D gene is named only where the DNA matches it firmly. Where a row states a size, it is once, few, many or the class of an expanded clone; other rows omit it.

clone_size: -
d_call: TRBD2
v_call: TRBV12-5
j_call: TRBJ2-1
cdr3_nt: TGTGCTAGTGGTTTGGTACTAGCGGGGGGGCCGTTCAATGAGCAGTTCTTC
cdr3_aa: CASGLVLAGGPFNEQFF

clone_size: -
d_call: -
v_call: TRBV27
j_call: TRBJ1-1
cdr3_nt: TGTGCCAGCAGCCCCAAAACAGGAATTTGGGCTGAAGCTTTCTTT
cdr3_aa: CASSPKTGIWAEAFF

clone_size: -
d_call: -
v_call: TRBV14
j_call: TRBJ2-4
cdr3_nt: TGTGCCAGCAGCCAAGTTTCAGCGATAGCCAAAAACATTCAGTACTTC
cdr3_aa: CASSQVSAIAKNIQYF

clone_size: -
d_call: -
v_call: TRBV4-3
j_call: TRBJ1-3
cdr3_nt: TGCGCCAGCAGCCAAGTATGGGGAGCGGGAAACACCATATATTTT
cdr3_aa: CASSQVWGAGNTIYF

clone_size: -
d_call: -
v_call: TRBV4-1
j_call: TRBJ1-5
cdr3_nt: TGCGCCAGCAGCCAAACGACAGACAATCAGCCCCAGCATTTT
cdr3_aa: CASSQTTDNQPQHF

clone_size: -
d_call: -
v_call: TRBV2
j_call: TRBJ2-7
cdr3_nt: TGTGCCAGCAGTGATCAGTCTCCCCCCTACGAGCAGTACTTC
cdr3_aa: CASSDQSPPYEQYF

clone_size: -
d_call: TRBD1
v_call: TRBV12-3/TRBV12-4
j_call: TRBJ2-1
cdr3_nt: TGTGCCAGCAGGTCAGACAGGGGCAATGAGCAGTTCTTC
cdr3_aa: CASRSDRGNEQFF

clone_size: -
d_call: TRBD1
v_call: TRBV28
j_call: TRBJ2-7
cdr3_nt: TGTGCCAGCGGCCGGGACAGGGTTTACGAGCAGTACTTC
cdr3_aa: CASGRDRVYEQYF

clone_size: -
d_call: -
v_call: TRBV28
j_call: TRBJ1-2
cdr3_nt: TGTGCCAGCAGACCGTTACAGACCTATGGCTACACCTTC
cdr3_aa: CASRPLQTYGYTF

clone_size: -
d_call: -
v_call: TRBV4-2
j_call: TRBJ1-6
cdr3_nt: TGTGCCAGCAGCCCGGGGGGGATGTCGGGTTCACCCCTCCACTTT
cdr3_aa: CASSPGGMSGSPLHF

clone_size: once
d_call: TRBD1
v_call: TRBV28
j_call: TRBJ1-2
cdr3_nt: TGTGCCAGCAGTTTACCTACAGGGGGCGCGAGCTACACCTTC
cdr3_aa: CASSLPTGGASYTF

clone_size: -
d_call: -
v_call: TRBV4-2
j_call: TRBJ1-1
cdr3_nt: TGTGCCAGCAGCCAAGCAGGGAGGGGCCCAGAATTACCGAACACTGAAGCTTTCTTT
cdr3_aa: CASSQAGRGPELPNTEAFF

clone_size: -
d_call: -
v_call: TRBV6-2/TRBV6-3
j_call: TRBJ1-1
cdr3_nt: TGTGCCAGCAGTCTAAACATGGGGGGAAACACTGAAGCTTTCTTT
cdr3_aa: CASSLNMGGNTEAFF

clone_size: -
d_call: -
v_call: TRBV6-5
j_call: TRBJ2-5
cdr3_nt: TGTGCCAGCACTGGGATAAAAGGGGTGGAGACCCAGTACTTC
cdr3_aa: CASTGIKGVETQYF

clone_size: -
d_call: TRBD2
v_call: TRBV5-1
j_call: TRBJ2-2
cdr3_nt: TGTGCCAGCAGCTTAAGGCTAGCGGGCAACACCGGGGAGCTGTTTTTT
cdr3_aa: CASSLRLAGNTGELFF

clone_size: -
d_call: -
v_call: TRBV10-3
j_call: TRBJ1-2
cdr3_nt: TGTGCCATCAGTGGGACAGAGACTCCGGGTGGCTATGGCTACACCTTC
cdr3_aa: CAISGTETPGGYGYTF

clone_size: -
d_call: TRBD1
v_call: TRBV18
j_call: TRBJ2-3
cdr3_nt: TGTGCCAGCTCACCTATTGGACAGGGAACAGATACGCAGTATTTT
cdr3_aa: CASSPIGQGTDTQYF

clone_size: -
d_call: -
v_call: TRBV30
j_call: TRBJ1-3
cdr3_nt: TGTGCCTGGAGTATTGGTAGCTCTGGAAACACCATATATTTT
cdr3_aa: CAWSIGSSGNTIYF

clone_size: -
d_call: -
v_call: TRBV7-6
j_call: TRBJ2-5
cdr3_nt: TGTGCCAGCAGCCCCGGGACGGCCAGGGGCCAAGAGACCCAGTACTTC
cdr3_aa: CASSPGTARGQETQYF

clone_size: -
d_call: TRBD1
v_call: TRBV6-4
j_call: TRBJ1-2
cdr3_nt: TGTGCCAGCAGTGTAGGACAGGGGGCGCGGGATGGCTACACCTTC
cdr3_aa: CASSVGQGARDGYTF

clone_size: -
d_call: -
v_call: TRBV5-4
j_call: TRBJ1-2
cdr3_nt: TGTGCCAGCAGCCCCGCCGGACAGAATACGGGGGGCTACACCTTC
cdr3_aa: CASSPAGQNTGGYTF

clone_size: -
d_call: -
v_call: TRBV11-3
j_call: TRBJ2-2
cdr3_nt: TGTGCCAGCGCCCTAGTTCGGGAGACCGGGGAGCTGTTTTTT
cdr3_aa: CASALVRETGELFF

clone_size: -
d_call: -
v_call: TRBV11-3
j_call: TRBJ1-4
cdr3_nt: TGTGCCAGCAGCTTCTCACTTGGTCTCACTAATGAAAAACTGTTTTTT
cdr3_aa: CASSFSLGLTNEKLFF

clone_size: -
d_call: -
v_call: TRBV7-9
j_call: TRBJ1-1
cdr3_nt: TGTGCCAGCAGCGTCGGACAGCCGAACACTGAAGCTTTCTTT
cdr3_aa: CASSVGQPNTEAFF

clone_size: -
d_call: -
v_call: TRBV29-1
j_call: TRBJ1-1
cdr3_nt: TGCAGCGCACAGCGCGATCAGGGGAGGAACACTGAAGCTTTCTTT
cdr3_aa: CSAQRDQGRNTEAFF

clone_size: -
d_call: -
v_call: TRBV28
j_call: TRBJ1-2
cdr3_nt: TGTGCCAGCATTTCGTGGCAGGGAAACTATGGCTACACCTTC
cdr3_aa: CASISWQGNYGYTF

clone_size: -
d_call: TRBD1
v_call: TRBV7-2
j_call: TRBJ2-3
cdr3_nt: TGTGCCAGCAGCAATACCGGGACAGGGGGACATACGCAGTATTTT
cdr3_aa: CASSNTGTGGHTQYF

clone_size: -
d_call: -
v_call: TRBV12-3/TRBV12-4
j_call: TRBJ1-5
cdr3_nt: TGTGCCACCCGTAGCGGAAGCAATCAGCCCCAGCATTTT
cdr3_aa: CATRSGSNQPQHF

clone_size: -
d_call: TRBD2
v_call: TRBV11-3
j_call: TRBJ2-3
cdr3_nt: TGTGCCAGCAGCTCCGGACTAGCGGGATTTACAGATACGCAGTATTTT
cdr3_aa: CASSSGLAGFTDTQYF

clone_size: -
d_call: -
v_call: TRBV7-9
j_call: TRBJ1-1
cdr3_nt: TGTGCCAGCAGCTTAGTCGCCGGCACTGAAGCTTTCTTT
cdr3_aa: CASSLVAGTEAFF

clone_size: -
d_call: -
v_call: TRBV7-9
j_call: TRBJ1-5
cdr3_nt: TGTGCCAGCAGCCCCGGGACACTTTATAGCAATCAGCCCCAGCATTTT
cdr3_aa: CASSPGTLYSNQPQHF

clone_size: -
d_call: TRBD2
v_call: TRBV25-1
j_call: TRBJ2-7
cdr3_nt: TGTGCCAGCAGTGAACCGGGACTAGCGGGGCCCTACGAGCAGTACTTC
cdr3_aa: CASSEPGLAGPYEQYF

clone_size: -
d_call: -
v_call: TRBV28
j_call: TRBJ1-6
cdr3_nt: TGTGCCAGCAGTTTAATGACTGTCTATAATTCACCCCTCCACTTT
cdr3_aa: CASSLMTVYNSPLHF

clone_size: few
d_call: TRBD1
v_call: TRBV28
j_call: TRBJ2-2
cdr3_nt: TGTGCCAGCAGTTCAGGGGCAGGGGGGAACACCGGGGAGCTGTTTTTT
cdr3_aa: CASSSGAGGNTGELFF

clone_size: -
d_call: TRBD1
v_call: TRBV28
j_call: TRBJ1-2
cdr3_nt: TGTGCCAGCAGGGACAGGGGCTTGTTCTATGGCTACACCTTC
cdr3_aa: CASRDRGLFYGYTF

clone_size: -
d_call: -
v_call: TRBV5-5
j_call: TRBJ1-5
cdr3_nt: TGTGCCAGCAGCTTGGTCCTTAGCAATCAGCCCCAGCATTTT
cdr3_aa: CASSLVLSNQPQHF

clone_size: -
d_call: TRBD1
v_call: TRBV30
j_call: TRBJ1-1
cdr3_nt: TGTGCCTGGAGTCGACAGGGATCTGAAGCTTTCTTT
cdr3_aa: CAWSRQGSEAFF

clone_size: -
d_call: TRBD1
v_call: TRBV6-2/TRBV6-3
j_call: TRBJ2-1
cdr3_nt: TGTGCCAGCAGCCCACCCCAGACAGGGTCTCACACCCACAATGAGCAGTTCTTC
cdr3_aa: CASSPPQTGSHTHNEQFF

clone_size: once
d_call: TRBD2
v_call: TRBV20-1
j_call: TRBJ2-1
cdr3_nt: TGCAGTGCTAGTGGGGGAGGGAACTACAATGAGCAGTTCTTC
cdr3_aa: CSASGGGNYNEQFF

clone_size: -
d_call: -
v_call: TRBV10-3
j_call: TRBJ2-3
cdr3_nt: TGTGCCATCGCCCGGGAATCGAAGGGCACAGATACGCAGTATTTT
cdr3_aa: CAIARESKGTDTQYF

clone_size: -
d_call: TRBD2
v_call: TRBV4-1
j_call: TRBJ2-1
cdr3_nt: TGCGCCAGCAGCCAAGAGAGGGCTAGCGGGCAGTTCTTC
cdr3_aa: CASSQERASGQFF

clone_size: -
d_call: -
v_call: TRBV4-1
j_call: TRBJ1-2
cdr3_nt: TGCGCCAGCAGCCAGGGGGCTTGGGGCTACACCTTC
cdr3_aa: CASSQGAWGYTF

clone_size: -
d_call: -
v_call: TRBV5-1
j_call: TRBJ1-1
cdr3_nt: TGCGCCAGCAGCTCCCGCCCACCCATTGGGGGGACTGAAGCTTTCTTT
cdr3_aa: CASSSRPPIGGTEAFF

clone_size: -
d_call: -
v_call: TRBV9
j_call: TRBJ1-3
cdr3_nt: TGTGCCAGCAGCGTAGGTTCGGGATCTGGAAACACCATATATTTT
cdr3_aa: CASSVGSGSGNTIYF

clone_size: -
d_call: -
v_call: TRBV4-1
j_call: TRBJ2-7
cdr3_nt: TGCGCCAGCAGCCAAGAGAGCCTAAGGGCCTCCCTCAGGGTCTCTTCCTACGAGCAGTACTTC
cdr3_aa: CASSQESLRASLRVSSYEQYF

clone_size: -
d_call: TRBD1
v_call: TRBV19
j_call: TRBJ1-1
cdr3_nt: TGTGCCAGTAGGACAGGGGACATGAACACTGAAGCTTTCTTT
cdr3_aa: CASRTGDMNTEAFF

clone_size: once
d_call: TRBD1
v_call: TRBV7-9
j_call: TRBJ1-2
cdr3_nt: TGTGCCAGCAGCGTCCCGGGACAGGGTAGCTATGGCTACACCTTC
cdr3_aa: CASSVPGQGSYGYTF

clone_size: -
d_call: TRBD1
v_call: TRBV6-2/TRBV6-3
j_call: TRBJ1-2
cdr3_nt: TGTGCCAGCAGTCCGGACAGGGTGGTTGGCTACACCTTC
cdr3_aa: CASSPDRVVGYTF

clone_size: -
d_call: TRBD2
v_call: TRBV3-1/TRBV3-2
j_call: TRBJ2-5
cdr3_nt: TGTGCCAGCAGCCCCAGCGGGGGATCGGAGACCCAGTACTTC
cdr3_aa: CASSPSGGSETQYF

clone_size: -
d_call: -
v_call: TRBV6-5
j_call: TRBJ1-3
cdr3_nt: TGTGCCAGCAGAGAGAGCTCTGGAAACACCATATATTTT
cdr3_aa: CASRESSGNTIYF

clone_size: few
d_call: -
v_call: TRBV28
j_call: TRBJ2-7
cdr3_nt: TGTGCCAGCAGTTTAGTCGGGAGCTCCTACGAGCAGTACTTC
cdr3_aa: CASSLVGSSYEQYF

clone_size: once
d_call: -
v_call: TRBV28
j_call: TRBJ1-6
cdr3_nt: TGTGCCAGCAGTAGCTCATTGCAAAGCTCCTATAATTCACCCCTCCACTTT
cdr3_aa: CASSSSLQSSYNSPLHF